The clone carrying this T cell receptor beta chain was seen more than once but under ten times. The antigen is unknown. The data derive from a study of response to subunit inactivated influenza vaccine. Study-level results: There was a suggestion from the authors that each seasonal influenza vaccination recruits few new T cells.

Germline CDR1 is MNHEY and CDR2 is SVGEGT. The V and J ends lost 5 bases and 2 bases, in that order; junction bases with no gene match: 7. The length of the CDR3 is 16 residues. Each CDR3 protein gets one entry after TCRdb re-called the RT-PCR reads with MiXCR. The sample comprises a few hundred thousand distinct CDR3 sequences, just over 20% of which are singletons, and approximately 10% rests with the top ten. The source material was PBMCs from blood, sampled 21 months after vaccination. The clonotype comes from a man in his fifties or sixties who received an inactivated influenza vaccine. The rearrangement uses TRBV6-2 or TRBV6-3 and TRBJ2-1; 9 bases map to TRBD1. The CDR3 coding sequence is TGTGCCAGCAGTGAGCCGGGACAGGGTACCTACAATGAGCAGTTCTTC. Its translation is CASSEPGQGTYNEQFF.